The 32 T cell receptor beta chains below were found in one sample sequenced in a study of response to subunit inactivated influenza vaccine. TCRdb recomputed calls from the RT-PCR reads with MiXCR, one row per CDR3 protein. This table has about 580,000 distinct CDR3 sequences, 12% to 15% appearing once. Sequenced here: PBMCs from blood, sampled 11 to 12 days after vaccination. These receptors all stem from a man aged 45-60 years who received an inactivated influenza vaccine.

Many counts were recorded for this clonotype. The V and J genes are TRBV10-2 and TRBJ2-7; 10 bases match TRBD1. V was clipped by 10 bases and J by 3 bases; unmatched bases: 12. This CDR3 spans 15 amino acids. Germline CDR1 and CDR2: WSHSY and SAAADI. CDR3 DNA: TGCGCCACCCAAACGGGGGACAGGGGTTTCTACGAGCAGTACTTC. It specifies CATQTGDRGFYEQYF.

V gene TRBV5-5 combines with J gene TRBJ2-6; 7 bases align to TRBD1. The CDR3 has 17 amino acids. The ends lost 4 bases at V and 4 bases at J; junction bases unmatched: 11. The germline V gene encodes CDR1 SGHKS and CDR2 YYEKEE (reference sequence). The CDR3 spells CASSGRQGSGGANVLTF. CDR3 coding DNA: TGTGCCAGCAGCGGGCGACAGGGTTCAGGAGGGGCCAACGTCCTGACTTTC.

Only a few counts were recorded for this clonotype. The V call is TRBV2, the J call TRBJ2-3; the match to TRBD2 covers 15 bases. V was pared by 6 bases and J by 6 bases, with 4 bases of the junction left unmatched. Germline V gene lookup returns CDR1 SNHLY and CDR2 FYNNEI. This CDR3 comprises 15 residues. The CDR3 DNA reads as TGTGCCAGCAGAGGGACTAGCGGGGGGTGGGATACGCAGTATTTT. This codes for CASRGTSGGWDTQYF.

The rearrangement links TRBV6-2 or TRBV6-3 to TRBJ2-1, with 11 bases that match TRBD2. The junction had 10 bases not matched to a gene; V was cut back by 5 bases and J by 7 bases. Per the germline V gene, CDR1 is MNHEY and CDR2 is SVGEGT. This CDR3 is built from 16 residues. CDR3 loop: CASSAELAGAKNEQFF. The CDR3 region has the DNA TGTGCCAGCAGTGCCGAACTAGCGGGAGCAAAGAATGAGCAGTTCTTC.

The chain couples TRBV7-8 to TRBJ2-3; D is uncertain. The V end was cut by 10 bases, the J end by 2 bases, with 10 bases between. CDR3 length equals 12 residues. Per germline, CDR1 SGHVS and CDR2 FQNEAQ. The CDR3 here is CATSHLTDTQYF. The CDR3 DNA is TGTGCCACCTCCCACCTCACAGATACGCAGTATTTT.

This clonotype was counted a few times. The CDR3: CSASREVNTDTQYF. The CDR3 DNA sequence: TGCAGTGCTAGTAGGGAGGTGAACACAGATACGCAGTATTTT. The V and J genes are TRBV20-1 and TRBJ2-3; possibly TRBD2 for D (6 bases). CDR1 and CDR2 (germline): DFQATT, SNEGSKA (reference sequence). V lost 3 bases, J lost 2 bases, and 12 bases lay in between. The CDR3 extends over 14 amino acids.

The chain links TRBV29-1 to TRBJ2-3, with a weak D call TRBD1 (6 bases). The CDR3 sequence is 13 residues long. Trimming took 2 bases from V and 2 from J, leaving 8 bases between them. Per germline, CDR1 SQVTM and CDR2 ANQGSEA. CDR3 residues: CSVEYRVTDTQYF. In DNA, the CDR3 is TGCAGCGTTGAATACAGGGTCACAGATACGCAGTATTTT.

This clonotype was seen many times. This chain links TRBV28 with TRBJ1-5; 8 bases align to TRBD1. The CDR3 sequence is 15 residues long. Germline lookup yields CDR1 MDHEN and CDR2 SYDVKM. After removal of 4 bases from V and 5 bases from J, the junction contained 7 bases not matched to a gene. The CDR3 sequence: CASSSSGTGYQPQHF. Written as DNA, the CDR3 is TGTGCCAGCAGTTCGTCGGGGACAGGTTATCAGCCCCAGCATTTT.

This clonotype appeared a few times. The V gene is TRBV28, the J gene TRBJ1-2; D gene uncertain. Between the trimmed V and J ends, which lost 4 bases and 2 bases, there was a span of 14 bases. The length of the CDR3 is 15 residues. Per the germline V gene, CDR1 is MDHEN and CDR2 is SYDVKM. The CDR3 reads CASSSSGRTNYGYTF. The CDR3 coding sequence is TGTGCCAGCAGTTCCTCGGGCAGAACCAACTATGGCTACACCTTC.

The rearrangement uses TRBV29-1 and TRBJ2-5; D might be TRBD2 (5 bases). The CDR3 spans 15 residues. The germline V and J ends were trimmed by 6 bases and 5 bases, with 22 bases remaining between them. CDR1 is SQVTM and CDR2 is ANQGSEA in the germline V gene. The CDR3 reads CSVLRTASPRETQYF. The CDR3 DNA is TGCAGCGTACTCAGGACTGCCTCCCCCCGGGAGACCCAGTACTTC.

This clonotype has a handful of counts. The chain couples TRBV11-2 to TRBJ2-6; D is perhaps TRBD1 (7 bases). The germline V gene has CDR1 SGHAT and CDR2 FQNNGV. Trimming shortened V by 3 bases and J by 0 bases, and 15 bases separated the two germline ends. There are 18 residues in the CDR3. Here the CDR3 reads CASSFRQGGLSGANVLTF. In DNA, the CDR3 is TGTGCCAGCAGCTTTCGCCAGGGGGGTCTCTCTGGGGCCAACGTCCTGACTTTC. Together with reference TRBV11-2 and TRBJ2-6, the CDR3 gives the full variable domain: EAGVAQSPRYKIIEKRQSVAFWCNPISGHATLYWYQQILGQGPKLLIQFQNNGVVDDSQLPKDRFSAERLKGVDSTLKIQPAKLEDSAVYLCASSFRQGGLSGANVLTFGAGSRLTVL.

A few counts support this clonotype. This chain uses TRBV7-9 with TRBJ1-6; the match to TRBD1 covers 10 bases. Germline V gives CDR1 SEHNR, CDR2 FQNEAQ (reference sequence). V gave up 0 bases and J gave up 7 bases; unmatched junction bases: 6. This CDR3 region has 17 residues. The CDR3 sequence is CASSLADRGRRNSPLHF. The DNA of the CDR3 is TGTGCCAGCAGCTTAGCTGACAGGGGGCGAAGGAATTCACCCCTCCACTTT.

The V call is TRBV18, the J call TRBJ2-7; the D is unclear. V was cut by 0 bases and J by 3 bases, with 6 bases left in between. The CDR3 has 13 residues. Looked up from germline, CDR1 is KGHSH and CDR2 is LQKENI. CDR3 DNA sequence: TGTGCCAGCTCACCACCGGGGTACTACGAGCAGTACTTC. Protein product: CASSPPGYYEQYF.

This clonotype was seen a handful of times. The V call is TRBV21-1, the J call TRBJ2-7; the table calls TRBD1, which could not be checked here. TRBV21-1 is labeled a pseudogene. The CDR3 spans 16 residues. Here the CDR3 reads CASSKGRNSARDEQYF. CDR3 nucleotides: TGTGCCAGCAGCAAGGGTCGTAATTCGGCCAGGGACGAGCAGTACTTC.

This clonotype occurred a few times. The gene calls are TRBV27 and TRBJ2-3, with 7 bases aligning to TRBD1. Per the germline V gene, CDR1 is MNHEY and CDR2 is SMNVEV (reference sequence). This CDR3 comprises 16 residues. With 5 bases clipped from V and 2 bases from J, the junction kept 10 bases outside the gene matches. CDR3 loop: CASSTPGQRITDTQYF. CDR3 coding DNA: TGTGCCAGCAGTACGCCGGGACAGCGAATCACAGATACGCAGTATTTT.

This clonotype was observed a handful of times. Here the CDR3 reads CATMGRVEGYTF. DNA of the CDR3: TGTGCCACAATGGGCAGGGTTGAGGGCTACACCTTC. The rearrangement joins TRBV6-4 to TRBJ1-2; maybe TRBD1 (5 bases). V shed 10 bases and J shed 8 bases, with 17 bases lying between them. This CDR3 has 12 amino acids. Germline CDR1 reads MRHNA; CDR2 reads SNTAGT.

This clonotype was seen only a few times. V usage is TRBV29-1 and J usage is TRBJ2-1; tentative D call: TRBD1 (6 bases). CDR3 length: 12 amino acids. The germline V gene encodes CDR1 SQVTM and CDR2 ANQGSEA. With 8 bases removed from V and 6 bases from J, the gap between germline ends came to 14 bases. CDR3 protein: CSYEGGVNEQFF. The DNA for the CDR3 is TGCAGCTACGAAGGGGGAGTCAATGAGCAGTTCTTC.

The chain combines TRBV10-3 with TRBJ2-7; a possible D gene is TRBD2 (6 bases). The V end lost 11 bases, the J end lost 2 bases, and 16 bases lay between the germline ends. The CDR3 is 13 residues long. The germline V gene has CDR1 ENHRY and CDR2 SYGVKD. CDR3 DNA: TGTGCCCACGGGACGGAGGGAGCCTACGAGCAGTACTTC. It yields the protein CAHGTEGAYEQYF.

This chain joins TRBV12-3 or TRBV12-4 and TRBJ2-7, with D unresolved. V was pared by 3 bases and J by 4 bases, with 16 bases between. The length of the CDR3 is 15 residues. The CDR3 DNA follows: TGTGCCAGCAGTTTTCAGGCCCCCCGATGGTACGAGCAGTACTTC. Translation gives CASSFQAPRWYEQYF.

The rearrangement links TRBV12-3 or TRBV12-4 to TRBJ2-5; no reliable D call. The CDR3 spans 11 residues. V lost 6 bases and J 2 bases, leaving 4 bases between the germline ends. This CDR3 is CASRRQETQYF. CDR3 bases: TGTGCCAGCAGACGGCAAGAGACCCAGTACTTC.

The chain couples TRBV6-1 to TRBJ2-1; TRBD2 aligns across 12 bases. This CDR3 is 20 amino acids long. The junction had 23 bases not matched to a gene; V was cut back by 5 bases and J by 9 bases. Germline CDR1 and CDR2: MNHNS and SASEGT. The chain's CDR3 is CASSQPVARAPSGRAGEQFF. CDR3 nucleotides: TGTGCCAGCAGTCAACCTGTGGCCCGCGCCCCTAGCGGGAGGGCAGGTGAGCAGTTCTTC.

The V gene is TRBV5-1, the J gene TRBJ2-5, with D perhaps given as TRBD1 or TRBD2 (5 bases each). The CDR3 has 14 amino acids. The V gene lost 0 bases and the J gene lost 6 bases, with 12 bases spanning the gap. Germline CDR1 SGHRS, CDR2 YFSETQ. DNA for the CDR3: TGCGCCAGCAGCTTGGCTGGGGGTGAGCAGACCCAGTACTTC. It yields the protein CASSLAGGEQTQYF.

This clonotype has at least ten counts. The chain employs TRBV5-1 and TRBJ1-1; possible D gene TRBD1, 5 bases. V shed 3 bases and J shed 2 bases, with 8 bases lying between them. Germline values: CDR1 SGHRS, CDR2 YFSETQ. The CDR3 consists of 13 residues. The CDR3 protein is CASSWQGNTEAFF. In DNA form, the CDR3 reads TGCGCCAGCAGCTGGCAGGGAAACACTGAAGCTTTCTTT.

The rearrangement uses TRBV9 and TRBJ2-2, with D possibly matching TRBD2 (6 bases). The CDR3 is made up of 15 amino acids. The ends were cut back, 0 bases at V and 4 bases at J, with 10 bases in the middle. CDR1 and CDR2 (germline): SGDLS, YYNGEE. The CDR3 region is CASSVAGGFTGELFF. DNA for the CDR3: TGTGCCAGCAGCGTAGCAGGAGGGTTCACCGGGGAGCTGTTTTTT.

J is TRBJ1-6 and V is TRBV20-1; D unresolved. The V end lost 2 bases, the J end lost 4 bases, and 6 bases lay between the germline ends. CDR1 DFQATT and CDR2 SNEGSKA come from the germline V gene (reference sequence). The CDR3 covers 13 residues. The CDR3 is CSARQTYNSPLHF. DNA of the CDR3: TGCAGTGCTAGACAGACTTATAATTCACCCCTCCACTTT.

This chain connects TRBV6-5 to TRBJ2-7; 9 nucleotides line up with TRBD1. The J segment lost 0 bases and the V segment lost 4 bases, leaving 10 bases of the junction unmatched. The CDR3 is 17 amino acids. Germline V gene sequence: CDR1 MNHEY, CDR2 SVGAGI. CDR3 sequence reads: CASSSPWTGAYSYEQYF. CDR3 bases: TGTGCCAGCAGTTCTCCCTGGACAGGGGCATACTCCTACGAGCAGTACTTC.

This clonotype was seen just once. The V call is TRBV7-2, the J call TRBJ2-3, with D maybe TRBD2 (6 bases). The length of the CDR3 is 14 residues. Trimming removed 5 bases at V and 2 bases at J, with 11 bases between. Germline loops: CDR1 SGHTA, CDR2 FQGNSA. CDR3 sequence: CASSRGLTTDTQYF. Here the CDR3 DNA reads TGTGCCAGCAGCCGGGGACTCACCACAGATACGCAGTATTTT.

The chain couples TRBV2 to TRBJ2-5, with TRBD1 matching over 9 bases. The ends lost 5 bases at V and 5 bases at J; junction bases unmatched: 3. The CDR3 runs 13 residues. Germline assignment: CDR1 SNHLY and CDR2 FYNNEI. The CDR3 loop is CASSRDRDETQYF. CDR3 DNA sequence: TGTGCCAGCAGTAGGGACAGGGACGAGACCCAGTACTTC.

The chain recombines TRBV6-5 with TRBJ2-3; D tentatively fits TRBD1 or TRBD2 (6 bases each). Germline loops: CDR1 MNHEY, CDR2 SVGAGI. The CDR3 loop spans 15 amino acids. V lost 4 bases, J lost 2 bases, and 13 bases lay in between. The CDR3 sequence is CASSSLRGVTDTQYF. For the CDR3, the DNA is TGTGCCAGCAGTTCTCTAAGGGGGGTCACAGATACGCAGTATTTT.

The CDR3 DNA reads as TGTGCCAGCAGCCAAGCGGTATTGGAGCGGGTAACAGATACGCAGTATTTT. Its protein product is CASSQAVLERVTDTQYF. The V gene is TRBV4-2, the J gene TRBJ2-3; D possibly corresponds to TRBD2 (6 bases). CDR3 length equals 17 residues. CDR1 is LGHNA, CDR2 YNFKEQ, per germline. The V and J ends lost 1 base and 3 bases respectively, with 17 bases between them.

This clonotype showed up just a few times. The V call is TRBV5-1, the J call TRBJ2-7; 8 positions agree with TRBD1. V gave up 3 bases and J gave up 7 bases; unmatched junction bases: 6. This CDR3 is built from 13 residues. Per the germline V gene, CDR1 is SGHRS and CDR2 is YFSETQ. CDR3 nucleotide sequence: TGCGCCAGCAGCTCGACAGGGGCGGGGGAGCAGTACTTC. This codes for CASSSTGAGEQYF.

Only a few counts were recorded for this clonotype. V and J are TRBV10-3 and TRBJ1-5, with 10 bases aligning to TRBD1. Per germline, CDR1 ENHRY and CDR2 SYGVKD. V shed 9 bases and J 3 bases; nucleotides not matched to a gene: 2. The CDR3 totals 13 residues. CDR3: CAIGQGDNQPQHF. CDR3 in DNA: TGTGCCATTGGACAGGGGGACAATCAGCCCCAGCATTTT.